This T cell receptor beta chain came from a study of low-dose radiotherapy and immunotherapy resistance in tumors. Turning to the study itself: Cohort 1 patients were irradiated with 0.5 Gy fractions every 2 weeks to 6.5 Gy total. Ipilimumab 1 mg/kg every six weeks, together with nivolumab 240 mg every two weeks, was given intravenously to patients. Daily oral aspirin at 300 mg began on cycle 1 day 1 and lasted four cycles.

This clonotype was observed at least ten times. Alpha and beta chains were covered, as first-strand cDNA relied on TRAV- and TRBV-specific primers. With a constant-region primer and a V-primer adapter, TCRs were subjected to about 20 PCR cycles of amplification. MiXCR, run by TCRdb on the reads, gives a single entry per CDR3 protein. The sample lists tens of thousands of distinct CDR3 sequences; roughly 9% were seen once. As to time point: before trial treatment. Eligible patients had advanced solid tumors lacking tumor-infiltrating lymphocytes. The V gene's germline CDR1 is LNHDA and CDR2 SQIVND (reference sequence). After removal of 10 bases from V and 5 bases from J, the junction contained 13 bases not matched to a gene. This CDR3 comprises 15 residues.

This rearrangement joins TRBV19 to TRBJ2-2; 7 nucleotides match TRBD1. The sequence was collected from a male donor with prostate cancer. Sample: PBMCs, taken before treatment. The CDR3 DNA is TGTGCCACCAACCAAGCGACAGGGTATACCGGGGAGCTGTTTTTT. This sequence encodes CATNQATGYTGELFF.